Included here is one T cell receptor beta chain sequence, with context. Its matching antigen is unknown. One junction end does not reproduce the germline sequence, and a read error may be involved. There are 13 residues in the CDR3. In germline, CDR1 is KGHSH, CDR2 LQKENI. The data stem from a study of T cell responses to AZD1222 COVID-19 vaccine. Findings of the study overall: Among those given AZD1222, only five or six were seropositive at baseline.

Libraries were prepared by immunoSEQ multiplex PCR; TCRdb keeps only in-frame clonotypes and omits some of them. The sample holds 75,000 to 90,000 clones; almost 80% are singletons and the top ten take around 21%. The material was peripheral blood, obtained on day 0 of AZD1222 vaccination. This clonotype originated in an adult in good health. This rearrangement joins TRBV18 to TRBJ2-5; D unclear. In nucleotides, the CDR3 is TGTGCCAGCTCGCCACGGTACCAAGAGACCCAGTACTTC. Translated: CASSPRYQETQYF.